One and the same sample provided the 2 T cell receptor beta chains below, sequenced in a study of post-analysis software for immune sequencing data (dated by TCRdb to the mid-2010s). General study outcomes and caveats: Significantly higher frequencies in patients than in controls were found for several TRBV segments, including TRBV5-6, TRBV5-1 and TRBV20-1.

The library came from PCR. The run used an Illumina HiSeq 2500. To reduce PCR and sequencing biases, unique molecular identifiers were built into the TCR beta cDNA libraries. TCRdb itself trimmed the public reads at Q25 with fastp, ran MiXCR and retained productive beta chains. Each entry merges the rows of one CDR3 protein and shows their most common DNA and genes. The sample profile shows about 760,000 distinct CDR3 sequences; 25% to 30% of them were found once. Together, the top ten hold more than 0.45% of the sample. These TCRs are of unknown antigen specificity. Sequencing was done on a sample of blood. The receptors were sampled from a girl aged 10-17 years with multiple sclerosis.

A few counts support this clonotype. This rearrangement joins TRBV10-3 to TRBJ2-5, with TRBD1 matching 12 bases. Germline V gene sequence: CDR1 ENHRY, CDR2 SYGVKD. This CDR3 has 20 residues. Trimming removed 0 bases from V and 5 bases from J; junction bases left unmatched: 16. Written as DNA, the CDR3 is TGTGCCATCAGTGAGTCCTTCCCGGGACAGGGGGCGCATGTTGGGGAGACCCAGTACTTC. Its translation: CAISESFPGQGAHVGETQYF.

This chain uses TRBV4-3 with TRBJ2-2, with 7 bases identical to TRBD1. The CDR3 has 15 residues. V lost 4 bases and J lost 5; bases outside the gene matches: 7. CDR1 and CDR2 from the germline V gene are LGHNA and YSLEER. The DNA for the CDR3 is TGCGCCAGCAGCCCCGACAGGGTTAGGACCGGGGAGCTGTTTTTT. Amino acids: CASSPDRVRTGELFF.